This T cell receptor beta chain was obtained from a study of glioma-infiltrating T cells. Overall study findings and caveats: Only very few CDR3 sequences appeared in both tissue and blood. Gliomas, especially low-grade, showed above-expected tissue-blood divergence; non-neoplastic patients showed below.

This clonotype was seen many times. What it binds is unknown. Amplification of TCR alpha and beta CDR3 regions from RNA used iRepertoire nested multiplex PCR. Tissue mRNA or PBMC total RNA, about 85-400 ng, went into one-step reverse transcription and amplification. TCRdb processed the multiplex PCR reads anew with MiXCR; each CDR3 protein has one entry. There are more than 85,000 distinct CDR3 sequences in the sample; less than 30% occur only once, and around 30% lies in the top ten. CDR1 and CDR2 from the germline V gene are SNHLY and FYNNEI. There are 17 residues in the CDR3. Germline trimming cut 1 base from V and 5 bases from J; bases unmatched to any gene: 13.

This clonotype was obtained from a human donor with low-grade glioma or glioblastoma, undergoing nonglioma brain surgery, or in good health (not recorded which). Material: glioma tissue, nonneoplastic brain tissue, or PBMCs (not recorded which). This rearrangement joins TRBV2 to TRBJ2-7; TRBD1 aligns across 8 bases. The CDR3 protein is CASSEEGTGNLLDEQYF. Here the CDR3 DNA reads TGTGCCAGCAGTGAAGAAGGGACAGGCAATCTCCTAGACGAGCAGTACTTC.